These 17 T cell receptor beta chains originate from one sample sequenced in a study of blood T cell repertoires in COVID-19. Some clones are missing from TCRdb's copy, which holds only in-frame ones; the method was immunoSEQ multiplex PCR. This table holds some 140,000 clones, approximately 77% found once. Sequences were obtained from peripheral blood. The source of these receptors is a man older than 75 with acute or convalescent COVID-19.

V and J are TRBV6-2 or TRBV6-3 and TRBJ1-2; 8 positions agree with TRBD1. V shed 6 bases and J 6 bases; nucleotides not matched to a gene: 9. Germline assignment: CDR1 MNHEY and CDR2 SVGEGT. The CDR3 totals 14 residues. For the CDR3, the DNA is TGTGCCAGCAGCAGGACAGGGACTCGCAATGGCTACACCTTC. As protein: CASSRTGTRNGYTF.

The V call is TRBV2, the J call TRBJ1-2; a possible D gene is TRBD1 (6 bases). The CDR3 extends over 15 amino acids. Germline V gene lookup returns CDR1 SNHLY and CDR2 FYNNEI. Trimming removed 1 base from V and 6 bases from J, with 15 bases in between. CDR3 sequence: CASSEEGDKSHGYTF. DNA for the CDR3: TGTGCCAGCAGTGAAGAAGGGGACAAATCTCATGGCTACACCTTC.

The chain couples TRBV6-2 or TRBV6-3 to TRBJ1-5; the D is unclear. Deletions cut 2 bases from V and 0 bases from J, with 17 bases between. Germline assignment: CDR1 MNHEY and CDR2 SVGEGT. CDR3 length equals 18 residues. CDR3 loop: CASSYVYLGDYSNQPQHF. DNA for the CDR3: TGTGCCAGCAGTTACGTGTATCTGGGCGACTATAGCAATCAGCCCCAGCATTTT.

This chain uses TRBV4-2 with TRBJ1-4; D not resolved. The CDR3 contains 15 residues. Germline V gene sequence: CDR1 LGHNA, CDR2 YNFKEQ. V lost 1 base and J 0 bases, leaving 6 bases between the germline ends. The CDR3 reads CASSQGGATNEKLFF. CDR3 DNA: TGTGCCAGCAGCCAAGGTGGAGCAACTAATGAAAAACTGTTTTTT.

The chain has TRBV7-9 and TRBJ2-5; D is undetermined. This CDR3 has 13 residues. V was cut by 1 base and J by 5 bases, with 8 bases left in between. Germline CDR1 SEHNR, CDR2 FQNEAQ (reference sequence). The CDR3 sequence is CASSLGQWETQYF. The CDR3 DNA sequence: TGTGCCAGCAGCTTAGGGCAGTGGGAGACCCAGTACTTC.

CDR3 sequence reads: CASSTTGIGGYTF. CDR3 nucleotide sequence: TGTGCCAGCAGCACTACAGGGATTGGTGGCTACACCTTC. This sequence joins TRBV2 and TRBJ1-2; a possible D gene is TRBD1 (6 bases). The CDR3 extends over 13 amino acids. The germline V and J ends were trimmed by 6 bases and 7 bases, with 15 bases remaining between them. The germline V gene has CDR1 SNHLY and CDR2 FYNNEI.

The J gene is TRBJ1-5, the V gene TRBV6-5; a weak D match, TRBD1 (6 bases). Germline assignment: CDR1 MNHEY and CDR2 SVGAGI. The CDR3 length is 14 residues. The V and J ends lost 11 bases and 2 bases respectively, with 16 bases between them. This CDR3 is CAARNRAGNQPQHF. CDR3 DNA: TGTGCCGCTAGAAACAGGGCCGGCAATCAGCCCCAGCATTTT.

This chain connects TRBV5-4 to TRBJ1-1, with D perhaps TRBD1 (6 bases). V was cut by 3 bases and J by 4 bases, with 13 bases left in between. The length of the CDR3 is 14 residues. Germline CDR1 is SGHNT and CDR2 is YYREEE (reference sequence). CDR3 amino acids: CASSSQGLVTEAFF. The CDR3 coding sequence is TGTGCCAGCAGCTCACAGGGTTTGGTCACTGAAGCTTTCTTT.

The table lists this clone with a count of one. The CDR3 spells CATADRGYTSTDTQYF. The CDR3 region has the DNA TGTGCCACAGCGGACAGGGGCTACACTAGCACAGATACGCAGTATTTT. The chain employs TRBV19 and TRBJ2-3; 9 nucleotides agree with TRBD1. Germline V gives CDR1 LNHDA, CDR2 SQIVND (reference sequence). V shed 10 bases, J shed 0 bases, and the junction held 11 bases outside the gene matches. The CDR3 covers 16 residues.

The chain employs TRBV21-1 and TRBJ2-2; whether TRBD2, the table's D call, matches the DNA was not checked. TRBV21-1 is a pseudogene. The CDR3 covers 18 residues. The CDR3 DNA follows: TGTGCCAGCAGCAAACAGACTCGCGGGGGGGCCGGGACCGGGGAGCTGTTTTTT. Its translation: CASSKQTRGGAGTGELFF.

This clone was observed a few times. The V gene is TRBV10-3, the J gene TRBJ2-1, with a possible D match to TRBD2 (6 bases). Germline CDR1 reads ENHRY; CDR2 reads SYGVKD. Trimming cost V 0 bases and J 0 bases, with 6 bases left between them. The CDR3 is 15 amino acids. In nucleotides, the CDR3 is TGTGCCATCAGTGAGTCCGGGGGCTCCTACAATGAGCAGTTCTTC. Encoded protein: CAISESGGSYNEQFF.

This clone has only a few counts. DNA for the CDR3: TGTGCCAGCAGCCAAGCTGGGACAGGTGGTAATCAGCCCCAGCATTTT. This gives the protein CASSQAGTGGNQPQHF. This chain uses TRBV3-1 (or the pseudogene TRBV3-2) with TRBJ1-5; TRBD1 aligns across 8 bases. The length of the CDR3 is 16 residues. Per the germline V gene, CDR1 is LGHDT and CDR2 is YNNKEL (reference sequence). With V trimmed by 1 base and J by 4 bases, 6 bases remained unmatched.

The chain joins TRBV6-5 to TRBJ1-1, with a weak D call TRBD1 (6 bases). The germline V gene has CDR1 MNHEY and CDR2 SVGAGI. Trimming took off 4 bases at V and 4 bases at J, with 13 bases between the two ends. The CDR3 has 14 amino acids. CDR3 protein: CASSWGGQGTEAFF. The CDR3 DNA reads as TGTGCCAGCAGTTGGGGGGGGCAGGGCACTGAAGCTTTCTTT.

This clone was seen once. The chain links TRBV6-5 to TRBJ1-3; D possibly corresponds to TRBD1 (6 bases). Trimming took off 0 bases at V and 4 bases at J, with 13 bases between the two ends. Germline V gene lookup returns CDR1 MNHEY and CDR2 SVGAGI. The CDR3 totals 16 residues. DNA of the CDR3: TGTGCCAGCAGTTACTCGGGGGGGGGCTCCGGAAACACCATATATTTT. Encoded protein: CASSYSGGGSGNTIYF.

The chain carries TRBV19 and TRBJ2-2, with 9 nucleotides matching TRBD1. With V trimmed by 6 bases and J by 0 bases, 11 bases remained unmatched. The CDR3 is 18 residues long. CDR1 LNHDA and CDR2 SQIVND come from the germline V gene (reference sequence). The DNA of the CDR3 is TGTGCCAGTAGGAAGACAGGGGGGATTACCGCGAACACCGGGGAGCTGTTTTTT. This translates into CASRKTGGITANTGELFF.

The chain's CDR3 is CASSLEAPYYRSYEQYF. Written as DNA, the CDR3 is TGCGCCAGCAGCTTGGAAGCCCCCTACTATCGCTCCTACGAGCAGTACTTC. The chain combines TRBV5-1 with TRBJ2-7; D uncertain. Germline CDR1 and CDR2: SGHRS and YFSETQ. This CDR3 has 17 residues. The V end lost 0 bases, the J end lost 0 bases, and 16 bases lay between the germline ends.

The rearrangement uses TRBV11-2 and TRBJ2-3, with no clear D. The CDR3 has 16 residues. V was shortened by 0 bases and J by 1 base, with 11 bases between the two germline ends. The germline CDR1 and CDR2 sequences are SGHAT and FQNNGV. CDR3 bases: TGTGCCAGCAGCTTAGAGGGTATTGGGCGCACAGATACGCAGTATTTT. Translated, it gives CASSLEGIGRTDTQYF.